Shown below are 4 T cell receptor beta chains from a single sample sequenced in a study of T cells in localized non-small cell lung cancer. The method was immunoSEQ multiplex PCR; TCRdb's version includes in-frame clones alone and lacks a portion of them. The table includes more than 2,500 clones, 18% detected once. Sequenced here: lung tumor tissue, sampled before any cancer treatment. These receptors came from a man between 40 and 70 years old with stage I squamous cell lung carcinoma.

This clone occurred a few times. The V gene is TRBV6-8, the J gene TRBJ1-1; D is undetermined. Trimming pared 10 bases from V and 0 bases from J, leaving 12 bases between. This CDR3 is built from 13 residues. Germline CDR1 and CDR2: MNHGY and SAAAGT. The CDR3 bases are TGTGCCATCAAGGACTCTTTGAACACTGAAGCTTTCTTT. This translates into CAIKDSLNTEAFF.

This clone is categorized as medium-sized. The gene calls are TRBV11-3 and TRBJ2-3; a weak D match, TRBD2 (6 bases). V lost 0 bases, J lost 7 bases, and 17 bases lay in between. This CDR3 has 16 amino acids. In germline, CDR1 is SGHNT, CDR2 YENEEA. The CDR3 sequence: CASSLELGLLAYTQYF. The CDR3 DNA reads TGTGCCAGCAGCTTAGAGTTGGGACTGCTAGCATATACGCAGTATTTT. Drawing the rest from reference TRBV11-3 and TRBJ2-3, the complete variable domain is EAGVVQSPRYKIIEKKQPVAFWCNPISGHNTLYWYLQNLGQGPELLIRYENEEAVDDSQLPKDRFSAERLKGVDSTLKIQPAELGDSAVYLCASSLELGLLAYTQYFGPGTRLTVL.

This clone was seen more than once but under ten times. The chain has TRBV11-3 and TRBJ1-5, with D maybe TRBD1 (5 bases). The CDR3 loop spans 15 amino acids. Germline assignment: CDR1 SGHNT and CDR2 YENEEA. V dropped 0 bases and J dropped 0 bases, with 6 bases sitting between them. CDR3 residues: CASSLDRDSNQPQHF. In DNA form, the CDR3 reads TGTGCCAGCAGCTTAGACAGGGATAGCAATCAGCCCCAGCATTTT.

The chain has TRBV28 and TRBJ2-3, with 8 nucleotides matching TRBD1. The CDR3 contains 13 residues. Germline values: CDR1 MDHEN, CDR2 SYDVKM. Trimming at V came to 6 bases and at J to 10 bases, leaving 9 bases not matched to a gene. The CDR3 DNA reads TGTGCCAGCAGGGGGGACAGGTTCGGAGCGCAGTATTTT. Its protein is CASRGDRFGAQYF.